This TCR beta chain is drawn from a study of cytomegalovirus exposure and HLA in healthy donors. Study context: Of some 400 genotyped donors, 81% grouped in the Caucasian-associated ancestry cluster. Study outcomes and limitations: An observed cluster of highly shared sequence variants was recorded as a likely sequencing artifact. An apparent linkage of common viral pathogens to several of the most significant clusters emerged in a later analysis. Rates of TCR association differed by HLA locus in a later analysis, with DRB1 highest and HLA-C lowest.

Both 60 Vbeta primers and 13 Jbeta primers went into the PCR. Sequencing used immunoSEQ multiplex PCR; TCRdb keeps in-frame clones, though not all of them. This repertoire comprises 34,000 or so clones; its ten largest clones make up about 2.1%. The ends lost 2 bases at V and 4 bases at J; junction bases unmatched: 5. Per the germline V gene, CDR1 is GTSNPN and CDR2 is SVGIG (reference sequence). The CDR3 totals 14 residues. Notes on this clone: Antigen specificity is unknown.

The chain carries TRBV30 and TRBJ2-7; 10 nucleotides line up with TRBD1. This receptor was identified in a woman aged 40-49 years in good health and CMV-seropositive. Sequenced: PBMCs. This CDR3 is CAWSTPGQGYEQYF. CDR3 DNA sequence: TGTGCCTGGAGTACCCCGGGACAGGGGTACGAGCAGTACTTC.